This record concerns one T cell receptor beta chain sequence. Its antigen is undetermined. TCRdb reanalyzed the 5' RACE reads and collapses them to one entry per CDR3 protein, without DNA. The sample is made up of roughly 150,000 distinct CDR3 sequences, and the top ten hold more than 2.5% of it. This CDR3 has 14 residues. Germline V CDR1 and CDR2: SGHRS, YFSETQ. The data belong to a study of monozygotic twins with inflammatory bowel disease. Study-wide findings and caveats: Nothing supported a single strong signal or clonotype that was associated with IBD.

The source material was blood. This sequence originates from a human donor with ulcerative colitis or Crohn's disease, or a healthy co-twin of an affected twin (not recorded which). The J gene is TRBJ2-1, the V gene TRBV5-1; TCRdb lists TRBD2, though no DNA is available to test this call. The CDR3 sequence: CASSAPSGYNEQFF.